This T cell receptor (beta chain) comes out of a study of cytomegalovirus exposure and HLA in healthy donors. Broader study findings: Among immune exposure information, only CMV serostatus was available. Associated with HLA alleles at 0.05 false discovery rate in a later analysis were about 17,000 TCR beta sequences.

The V and J ends lost 0 bases and 2 bases, in that order; junction bases with no gene match: 3. CDR3 length: 15 residues. The germline V gene encodes CDR1 SGHRS and CDR2 YFSETQ. Missing from this donor's record is the CMV serostatus. PCR amplification relied on 60 Vbeta primers (plus 13 Jbeta primers). Repertoires were generated with immunoSEQ multiplex PCR, while TCRdb's copy carries only in-frame clones and drops some. This sample has approximately 110,000 clones; roughly 82% occur once, and the top ten carry roughly 3.7%. Regarding this clone: Its antigen is currently unknown.

Input material: PBMCs. The chain links TRBV5-1 to TRBJ2-3, with 7 bases identical to TRBD1. The clonotype was recovered from a human donor in good health. The CDR3 DNA is TGCGCCAGCAGCTTGGGACAGGGTACCACAGATACGCAGTATTTT. Amino acid sequence: CASSLGQGTTDTQYF.